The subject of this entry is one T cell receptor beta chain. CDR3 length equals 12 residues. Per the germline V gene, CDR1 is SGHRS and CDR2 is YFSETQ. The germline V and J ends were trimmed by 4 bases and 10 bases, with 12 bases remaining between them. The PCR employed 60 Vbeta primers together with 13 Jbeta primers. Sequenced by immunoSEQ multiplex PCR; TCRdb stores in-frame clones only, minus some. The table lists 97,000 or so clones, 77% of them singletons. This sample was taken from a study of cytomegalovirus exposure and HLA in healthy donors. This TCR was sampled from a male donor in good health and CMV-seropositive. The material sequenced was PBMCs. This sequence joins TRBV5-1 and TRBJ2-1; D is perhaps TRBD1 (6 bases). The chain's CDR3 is CASSGTGHEQFF. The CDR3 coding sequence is TGCGCCAGCAGCGGAACAGGGCACGAGCAGTTCTTC.